A selection of T cell receptor beta chains follows, all from one sample in a study of CD8+CD57+ T cells in acquired aplastic anemia. Each CDR3 protein is one row after TCRdb ran MiXCR on the reads. The sample has some 160,000 distinct CDR3 sequences, 40% to 50% seen once; the top ten hold about 3%. Sequenced material: sorted CD4+, CD8+, or CD8+CD57+ T cells (not recorded which) from PBMCs. The source of these receptors is a human donor with aplastic anemia. Each CDR3 is given with its conserved first and last residue. D genes are given only for firm matches. The size field is filled for only some rows; it gives once, few, many or a size class.

v_call,j_call,clone_size,d_call,cdr3_aa,cdr3_nt
TRBV2,TRBJ1-6,-,-,CASITWGRTNSPLHF,TGTGCCAGCATCACTTGGGGGCGAACTAATTCACCCCTCCACTTT
TRBV2,TRBJ2-7,-,TRBD1,CASTSEGTGGTF,TGTGCCAGCACCTCGGAGGGGACAGGGGGGACCTTC
TRBV20-1,TRBJ2-1,many,TRBD2,CSARDPFTSGSGEQFF,TGCAGTGCTAGAGACCCGTTCACTAGCGGGAGCGGGGAGCAGTTCTTC
TRBV29-1,TRBJ2-1,medium-sized,-,CSVEVGVPYNEQFF,TGCAGCGTTGAAGTGGGAGTCCCCTACAATGAGCAGTTCTTC
TRBV25-1,TRBJ1-4,few,TRBD1,CASSENRGRGGEKLFF,TGTGCCAGCAGTGAGAACAGGGGCCGAGGAGGGGAAAAACTGTTTTTT
TRBV10-3,TRBJ2-7,few,-,CAISETATSYEQYF,TGTGCCATCAGTGAGACAGCGACCTCCTACGAGCAGTACTTC
TRBV14,TRBJ1-5,many,TRBD1,CASSQTGVDQPQHF,TGTGCCAGCAGCCAAACAGGGGTGGATCAGCCCCAGCATTTT
TRBV11-1,TRBJ2-7,-,TRBD2,CASSVGPSGRGGNVAYEQYF,TGTGCCAGCAGCGTAGGCCCTTCCGGGCGGGGGGGTAATGTAGCCTACGAGCAGTACTTC
TRBV2,TRBJ1-1,-,TRBD1,CASSGRDRLNTEAFF,TGTGCCAGCAGTGGCCGGGACAGACTGAACACTGAAGCTTTCTTT
TRBV20-1,TRBJ2-7,few,-,CSAGGPPMAEQYF,TGCAGTGCTGGAGGACCCCCGATGGCCGAGCAGTACTTC
TRBV15,TRBJ2-7,few,-,CATSSSGQTYEQYF,TGTGCCACCAGCAGCTCGGGCCAAACCTACGAGCAGTACTTC
TRBV27,TRBJ1-4,-,-,CASSKGWEKLFF,TGTGCCAGCAGTAAGGGGTGGGAAAAACTGTTTTTT
TRBV5-4,TRBJ2-1,-,-,CASSEVPGNEQFF,TGTGCCAGCAGCGAGGTCCCGGGAAATGAGCAGTTCTTC
TRBV2,TRBJ2-3,many,-,CASSEGGWGTDTQYF,TGTGCCAGCAGTGAAGGGGGCTGGGGCACAGATACGCAGTATTTT
TRBV12-3/TRBV12-4,TRBJ1-3,-,-,CASVLSSGNTIYF,TGTGCCAGCGTGTTGAGCTCTGGAAACACCATATATTTC
TRBV28,TRBJ2-6,many,TRBD1,CASNRGSGANVLTF,TGTGCCAGTAACAGGGGGTCTGGGGCCAACGTCCTGACTTTC
TRBV20-1,TRBJ1-4,many,-,CSARSGEVKLFF,TGCAGTGCTAGATCGGGGGAGGTGAAACTGTTTTTT
TRBV27,TRBJ2-7,-,TRBD2,CATRDYSDEQYF,TGTGCCACCAGGGACTATTCGGACGAGCAGTACTTC
TRBV12-3/TRBV12-4,TRBJ2-3,few,TRBD2,CASRLLLAGDPGDTQYF,TGTGCCAGCAGGTTGCTACTAGCGGGAGACCCAGGCGATACGCAGTATTTT
TRBV24-1,TRBJ2-1,-,TRBD1,CATSDPTGVTYNEQFF,TGTGCCACCAGTGACCCAACAGGGGTGACCTACAATGAGCAGTTCTTC
TRBV5-8,TRBJ1-1,many,-,CASSSGTGTTEAFF,TGTGCCAGCAGCTCAGGAACTGGGACAACAGAAGCTTTCTTT
TRBV11-2,TRBJ2-7,-,TRBD2,CASSLGVGVKRGEQYF,TGTGCCAGCAGCTTAGGTGTTGGGGTCAAGCGGGGGGAGCAGTACTTC
TRBV20-1,TRBJ2-7,many,TRBD2,CSAVGTSGSYEQYF,TGCAGTGCTGTTGGGACTAGCGGATCCTACGAGCAGTACTTC
TRBV29-1,TRBJ2-7,-,-,CSVQAATDVWGPYEQYF,TGCAGCGTACAGGCCGCGACCGATGTTTGGGGCCCATACGAGCAGTACTTC
TRBV2,TRBJ2-1,many,TRBD1,CASRDRGRGEQFF,TGTGCCAGCCGGGACAGGGGGCGAGGTGAGCAGTTCTTC
TRBV27,TRBJ2-1,-,-,CASTISGSNEQFF,TGTGCCAGCACCATCAGCGGGTCCAATGAGCAGTTCTTC
TRBV11-2,TRBJ1-2,many,TRBD1,CASSLSGLGRGTRDYGYTF,TGTGCCAGCAGCTTATCTGGCTTGGGCAGGGGGACGAGGGACTATGGCTACACCTTC
TRBV10-2,TRBJ2-5,-,TRBD2,CASRSGGKEETQYF,TGCGCCAGCCGGAGCGGGGGAAAAGAAGAGACCCAGTACTTC
TRBV5-6,TRBJ1-1,-,-,CASSYTGWSQDEAFF,TGTGCCAGCAGCTATACAGGGTGGTCTCAGGATGAAGCTTTCTTT